This T cell receptor (beta chain) is from a study of T cells in Graves' hyperthyroidism and ophthalmopathy. Study-wide results and caveats: Most thyroid clonotypes that were expanded above 0.001 also turned up in blood.

J was trimmed by 4 bases and V by 2 bases; bases with no gene match: 13. The CDR3 extends over 17 amino acids. Germline CDR1 reads GTSNPN; CDR2 reads SVGIG (reference sequence). Regions amplified from RNA transcripts were the TCR beta CDR3 regions. The HTBI set primed first-round TCR CDR3 RT-PCR. TCRdb analysed the multiplex PCR reads with MiXCR anew, one entry per CDR3 protein. The sample consists of around 340,000 distinct CDR3 sequences, about a sixth of them appearing once. This clonotype was picked up many times. The antigen remains unidentified. In the ophthalmopathy cohort, Clinical Activity Score was at least 3, NOSPECS grade at least 4, and duration under 3 months.

Source material: blood. The rearrangement joins TRBV30 to TRBJ1-1; 10 bases fit TRBD1. This TCR derives from a woman between 40 and 50 years old with Graves' ophthalmopathy. The CDR3 DNA reads TGTGCCTGGAGTACAGACAGGGGGCCAGGTAGCGGCACTGAAGCTTTCTTT. It codes for CAWSTDRGPGSGTEAFF.